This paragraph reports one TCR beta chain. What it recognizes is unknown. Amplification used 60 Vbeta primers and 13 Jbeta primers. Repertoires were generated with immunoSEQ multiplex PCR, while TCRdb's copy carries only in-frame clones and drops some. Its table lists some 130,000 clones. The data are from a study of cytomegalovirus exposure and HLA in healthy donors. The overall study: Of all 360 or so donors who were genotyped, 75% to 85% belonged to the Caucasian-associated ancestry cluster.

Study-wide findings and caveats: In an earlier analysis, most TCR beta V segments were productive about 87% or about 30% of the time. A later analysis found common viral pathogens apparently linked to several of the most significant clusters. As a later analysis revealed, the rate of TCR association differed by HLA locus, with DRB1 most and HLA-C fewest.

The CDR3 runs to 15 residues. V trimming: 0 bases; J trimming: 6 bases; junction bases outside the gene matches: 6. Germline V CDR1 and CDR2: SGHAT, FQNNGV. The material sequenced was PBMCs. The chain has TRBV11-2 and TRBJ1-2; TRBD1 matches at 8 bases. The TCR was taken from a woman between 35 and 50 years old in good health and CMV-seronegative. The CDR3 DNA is TGTGCCAGCAGCTTAGATCGTGAGACAGGGGATGGCTACACCTTC. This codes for CASSLDRETGDGYTF. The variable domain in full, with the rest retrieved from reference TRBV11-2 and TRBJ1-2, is EAGVAQSPRYKIIEKRQSVAFWCNPISGHATLYWYQQILGQGPKLLIQFQNNGVVDDSQLPKDRFSAERLKGVDSTLKIQPAKLEDSAVYLCASSLDRETGDGYTFGSGTRLTVV.